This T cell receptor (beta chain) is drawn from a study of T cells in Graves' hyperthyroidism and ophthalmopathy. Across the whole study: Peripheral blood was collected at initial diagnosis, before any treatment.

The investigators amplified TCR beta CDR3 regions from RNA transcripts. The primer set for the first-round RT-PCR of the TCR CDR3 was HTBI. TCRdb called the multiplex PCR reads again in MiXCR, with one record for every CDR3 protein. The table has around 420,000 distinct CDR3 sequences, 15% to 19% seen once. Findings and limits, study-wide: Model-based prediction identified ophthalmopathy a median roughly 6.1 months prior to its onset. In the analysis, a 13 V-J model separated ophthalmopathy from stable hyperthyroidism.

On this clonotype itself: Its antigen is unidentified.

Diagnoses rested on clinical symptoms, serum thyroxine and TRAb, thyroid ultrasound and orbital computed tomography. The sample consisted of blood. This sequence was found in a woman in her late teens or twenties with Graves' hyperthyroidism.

The CDR3 region is CSVATGVYNEQFF. The DNA of the CDR3 is TGCAGCGTTGCTACGGGGGTGTACAATGAGCAGTTCTTC. The chain recombines TRBV29-1 with TRBJ2-1; maybe TRBD2 (6 bases). Germline V gives CDR1 SQVTM, CDR2 ANQGSEA. The CDR3 has 13 amino acids. With 4 bases removed from V and 4 bases from J, the gap between germline ends came to 11 bases.